What follows describes a single T cell receptor beta chain. The specificity of this receptor is unknown. The input lacks base qualities; no much larger clone sits a single base away. These data originate in a study of long-term antiretroviral therapy in people with HIV (dated by TCRdb to 2022 to 2024). For the study in its entirety: The earliest samples were collected about a decade before the 2015 WHO recommendation for immediate ART, when ART was typically delayed until CD4 counts fell. Whether ART initiation and durable HIV suppression were associated with changes in peripheral blood TRB repertoire composition and diversity was tested in a retrospective serial study. A total of 192 cryopreserved PBMC samples were contributed to the cohort by 30 adults with confirmed HIV infection, with samples collected serially over a mean of around 6 years (range 1-12). Among the roughly 30 participants with HIV, approximately 10 were female. Test extractions of a monoclonal T-cell line alongside a few dozen polyclonal samples showed no cross-contamination during QIAcube processing. On the study overall, not on this receptor specifically: Because pre-ART samples had limited cell numbers, profiling was done on unsorted PBMC rather than on sorted CD4+ and CD8+ T cells. At every time point, the repertoire was dominated by expanded TRB clones first identified before ART initiation, although this dominance fluctuated and, in many PLHIV, declined after ART. Inferences about post-ART repertoire changes were limited because no data were available on ART adherence, viral resistance or therapy changes. CDR3 length ranges in HIV repertoires were narrower than in controls, and network structure suggested an antigen-experienced repertoire with only a slight naive shift after ART. The samples span the years 2004 to 2017, and the ART regimens used may be less effective than current regimens. Owing to limited PBMC availability, only the TCR beta chain was sequenced, without alpha chain pairing. Starting ART was linked to a significant rise in TRB diversity, yet even with long-term ART the diversity remained significantly lower than in transplant donor controls.

Participants were included only if at least one PBMC sample before ART initiation and at least two post-ART samples were available. All participants with HIV were treated in the United States of America. Before DNA extraction, cryopreserved samples of about 0.95-10 million PBMC were thawed and then washed. At the time of the earliest PBMC sample, participants with HIV were aged between about 20 and 54 years. PBMC samples were contributed by each participant from 1-4 timepoints before ART initiation and 2-8 timepoints after ART initiation, with a median of 7 samples. Serial HIV viral load, CD4+ T-cell count, ART history and demographic data were obtained for every participant. A Qiagen kit on a QIAcube was used to extract genomic DNA from unsorted PBMC, with samples processed in batches of 12. The immunoSEQ hsTCRB v3.0 assay was used at survey level resolution for TRB variable region sequencing. The target sequencing depth for TRB was roughly 40,000-50,000 T-cell genomes per sample. Pooled TRB libraries were sequenced on an Illumina MiSeq with a v3 150-cycle kit. Under the source paper's analysis protocol: Repertoire analysis was performed in R inside a reproducible Nextflow workflow that covered QC, data transformation and analysis. LymphoSeq2, an R package for AIRR-Seq data exploration, was used to implement custom analyses. A handful of samples that produced fewer than 5000 total TRB sequences were removed, so some 190 HIV repertoires were analyzed. Among the roughly 190 retained HIV repertoires, some 59 were collected before ART initiation and around 130 after ART initiation. Each repertoire was downsampled to 5000 TRB nucleotide sequences, and summary statistics were averaged across 100 downsampling iterations. Only TRB sequences with CDR3 regions of at least seven amino acids were retained for analysis. Two measures captured diversity: a Shannon entropy-derived clonality score and the Gini coefficient. Repertoire networks linked the top 5000 CDR3 amino acid sequences whenever two sequences differed by an edit distance of one. GLIPH2 predicted antigen specificity groups and MHC restriction for TRB CDR3 amino acid sequences. CDR3 amino acid sequences were matched against VDJdb and McPAS-TCR to flag known CMV, EBV, HIV or tissue antigen associations. Pre-ART, post-ART and control groups were compared with Wilcoxon signed-rank tests and Holm-Bonferroni correction. What TCRdb holds here is the immuneACCESS table cut down to in-frame rearrangements. Part of the clones is not present; checked against another copy, under half of the missing clones reflect an unresolved V gene, and the others are unexplained. The DNA was the basis for D and trimming; V, J and clone size are from that table. This sample lists around 20,000 clones; 76% were detected once. The ten largest clones take up around 15% of the sample.

This receptor was identified in a woman aged 45-59 years with HIV. The sample here was unsorted PBMCs, taken 0.5 years before starting antiretroviral therapy.

The CDR3 corresponds to CSGGSNTEAFF. The nucleotide sequence reads as follows: TGCAGCGGTGGGTCGAACACTGAAGCTTTCTTT. The chain is made from TRBV29-1 and TRBJ1-1; no confident D gene assignment can be made. CDR1 and CDR2 (SQVTM, ANQGSEA) derive from the germline V gene. From its cysteine to its phenylalanine, the CDR3 spans 11 amino acids. The only DNA kept is the CDR3, 33 bases in frame from the first base. V is cut by 7 bases and J by 1 base, and the space between the germline ends is 7 bases.